Listed below are T cell receptor beta chains from one sample, sequenced in a study of PD-L1 blockade in urothelial cancer. Assay: immunoSEQ multiplex PCR; the TCRdb copy retains only in-frame clones and omits some. The data contain about 55,000 clones, approximately 81% of them seen just once; the ten biggest clones take up over 4%. Sequenced here: PBMCs, sampled around atezolizumab (anti-PD-L1) treatment. The origin of the receptors is a man between 70 and 80 years old with urothelial cancer. CDR3s include the opening cysteine and the closing phenylalanine or tryptophan. D genes are given only for firm matches. The size of a clone is reported for some rows only, either as once, few or many, or as a class for expanded clones.

>NA|NA|TRBV5-1|TRBJ2-3
CASSMGHHSTDTQYF
TGCGCCAGCAGCATGGGACACCATAGCACAGATACGCAGTATTTT
>NA|TRBD1|TRBV27|TRBJ2-7
CASSLYRTGSRPGYEQYF
TGTGCCAGCAGTTTATACCGGACAGGGAGTAGGCCGGGATACGAGCAGTACTTC
>few|NA|TRBV14|TRBJ1-2
CASSQQSGLYGYTF
TGTGCCAGCAGCCAACAGTCCGGACTCTATGGCTACACCTTC
>NA|NA|TRBV7-2|TRBJ2-3
CASRRDRAGTDTQYF
TGTGCCAGCAGGCGGGATCGAGCGGGCACAGATACGCAGTATTTT
>NA|NA|TRBV12-5|TRBJ1-5
CASGYNQPQHF
TGTGCTAGTGGCTACAATCAGCCCCAGCATTTT
>NA|TRBD1|TRBV15|TRBJ1-5
CATSMGQGESNQPQHF
TGTGCCACCAGCATGGGACAGGGGGAGAGCAATCAGCCCCAGCATTTT
>few|NA|TRBV10-3|TRBJ2-7
CAISGAEAEQYF
TGTGCCATCAGTGGCGCGGAGGCCGAGCAGTACTTC
>NA|TRBD1|TRBV18|TRBJ2-7
CASSPTDRGREQYF
TGTGCCAGCTCCCCCACGGACAGGGGACGCGAGCAGTACTTC
>NA|NA|TRBV21-1|TRBJ2-5
CASSKAAGGGETQYF
TGTGCCAGCAGCAAAGCGGCGGGAGGGGGGGAGACCCAGTACTTC
>NA|TRBD2|TRBV18|TRBJ2-3
CASSSGLATDTQYF
TGTGCCAGCTCATCGGGACTAGCGACCGATACGCAGTATTTT
>NA|NA|TRBV28|TRBJ2-5
CASSSLGTQETQYF
TGTGCCAGCAGTTCGCTAGGTACGCAAGAGACCCAGTACTTC
>NA|TRBD1|TRBV7-2|TRBJ2-1
CASSSWTGARRDNEQFF
TGTGCCAGCAGCTCTTGGACAGGGGCAAGGAGGGACAATGAGCAGTTCTTC
>once|TRBD2|TRBV15|TRBJ2-7
CATSPDLAGTYEQYF
TGTGCCACCAGCCCCGATTTAGCGGGAACCTACGAGCAGTACTTC
>NA|NA|TRBV12-5|TRBJ2-1
CASGSDRGINNEQFF
TGTGCTAGTGGTTCGGACCGGGGGATAAACAATGAGCAGTTCTTC
>NA|NA|TRBV5-6|TRBJ2-7
CASSVPQDVHEQYF
TGTGCCAGCAGCGTCCCACAGGACGTACACGAGCAGTACTTC
>NA|NA|TRBV10-3|TRBJ2-7
CATVGGDPLNEQYF
TGTGCCACCGTTGGAGGGGACCCCTTAAACGAGCAGTACTTC
>medium-sized|TRBD1|TRBV7-9|TRBJ2-7
CASSSSWDRGNEQYF
TGTGCCAGCAGCTCCTCCTGGGACAGGGGCAACGAGCAGTACTTC
>NA|NA|TRBV11-3|TRBJ2-5
CASGGSPQETQYF
TGTGCCAGCGGGGGGAGTCCGCAAGAGACCCAGTACTTC
>NA|TRBD1|TRBV11-2|TRBJ2-7
CASSPGTGGPYEQYF
TGTGCCAGCAGCCCGGGGACAGGGGGCCCCTACGAGCAGTACTTC
>few|NA|TRBV4-2|TRBJ2-1
CASRTEGGVSYNEQFF
TGTGCCAGCAGAACCGAGGGGGGGGTCTCCTACAATGAGCAGTTCTTC
>NA|TRBD1|TRBV6-5|TRBJ2-4
CASSPRQGRIQYF
TGTGCCAGCAGTCCAAGACAGGGAAGAATTCAGTACTTC